The sequence of this TCR beta chain was determined in a study of CD8 T cells in ankylosing spondylitis (dated by TCRdb to the late 2010s). Background for the entire study: T cell receptor beta repertoires were profiled in healthy donors and ankylosing spondylitis patients so that disease-linked TCR variants could be found. Peripheral blood was sampled, and synovial fluid was also collected from ankylosing spondylitis patients. The whole study cohort included some 100 healthy donors and over 20 ankylosing spondylitis patients. Summary of the overall study and its limitations: Blood from ankylosing spondylitis patients appeared to be characterized by a TCR beta motif composed of several highly homologous amino acid variants. The disease-linked clones had a CD8+ phenotype and were found at relatively low frequencies in peripheral blood. Some TCR beta motif variants had previously been reported in synovial fluid and blood of reactive arthritis patients, which suggested common disease-initiation mechanisms. The disease-linked clones were reported as significantly enriched in matched synovial fluid samples from ankylosing spondylitis patients.

Reads for this sample came from an Illumina HiSeq 2500. TCR beta libraries were prepared by quantitative 5'-RACE with molecular barcodes. The authors' analysis ran thus. A new computational method, built on a probabilistic model of VDJ rearrangement, was used to identify disease-linked TCR variants. TCRdb reprocessing: public reads trimmed at Q25 with fastp, clones called with MiXCR, in-frame beta chains kept. Here each entry gathers all rows of one CDR3 protein and keeps the most common genes and DNA. TCRdb, rather than the study authors, made the V and J calls. The sample profile shows 200,000 to 250,000 distinct CDR3 sequences; about 10% of them were found once. The ten largest clones capture under 25% of the sample. CDR1 and CDR2 (SGHRS, YFSETQ) derive from the germline V gene. From cysteine to phenylalanine, the CDR3 is 17 amino acids long. Only CDR3 DNA is held: 51 bases, read in frame from base 1. Trimming accounts for 0 bases at V and 1 base at J, while the number of junction bases matched to no gene is 7.

A few counts support this clonotype. Its antigen specificity is not known. Nothing much larger sits one base from this clone, and base qualities are not available. The chain uses TRBV5-1 and TRBJ1-5; the central 7 bases match TRBD1. This TCR derives from a male donor with ankylosing spondylitis or in good health (not recorded which). Source material: blood, either unsorted or a sorted T cell fraction (not recorded which). Here is the DNA: TGCGCCAGCAGCTTGGGAACTACAGGGGAAAGCAATCAGCCCCAGCATTTT. This encodes CASSLGTTGESNQPQHF.